These 32 T cell receptor beta chains were all obtained from the same sample, sequenced in a study of breast tumors, draining lymph nodes, adjacent tissues. The lymph nodes were axillary draining lymph nodes from breast cancer patients. Each CDR3 protein is one row after TCRdb ran MiXCR on the multiplex PCR reads. The data contain some 200,000 distinct CDR3 sequences, around 33% of them seen just once; the ten biggest clones take up roughly 4%. Sequenced material: axillary lymph node tissue. These receptor sequences come from a female donor with breast cancer. Some clones in this sample may be carry-over from other donors' samples.

This clonotype was detected only a few times. A much more abundant neighbour one base away suggests this may be a read error. The V and J genes are TRBV20-1 and TRBJ2-1; TRBD2 agrees at 10 bases. Germline V gene sequence: CDR1 DFQATT, CDR2 SNEGSKA (reference sequence). The CDR3 runs to 14 residues. V gave up 5 bases and J gave up 9 bases; unmatched junction bases: 10. CDR3 nucleotide sequence: TGCAGTGCTCCACCGGGACTAGCGAGCACTGAGCAGTTCTTC. Amino acids: CSAPPGLASTEQFF.

This clonotype was seen ten or more times. The J gene is TRBJ2-3, the V gene TRBV7-2; no definite D call. CDR3 length: 16 amino acids. The germline V and J ends were trimmed by 1 base and 0 bases, with 11 bases remaining between them. CDR1 SGHTA and CDR2 FQGNSA come from the germline V gene. In nucleotides, the CDR3 is TGTGCCAGCAGCTTAGGCTCAGCGCCTAGCACAGATACGCAGTATTTT. It encodes CASSLGSAPSTDTQYF. Variable domain in full (rest from reference TRBV7-2 and TRBJ2-3): GAGVSQSPSNKVTEKGKDVELRCDPISGHTALYWYRQSLGQGLEFLIYFQGNSAPDKSGLPSDRFSAERTGGSVSTLTIQRTQQEDSAVYLCASSLGSAPSTDTQYFGPGTRLTVL.

For this clonotype: Given a much more abundant clone one base away, this may be a read error. The gene calls are TRBV6-5 and TRBJ2-1; TRBD1 might be the D (5 bases). The V end was cut by 0 bases, the J end by 10 bases, with 13 bases between. The CDR3 has 14 amino acids. Germline V gene lookup returns CDR1 MNHEY and CDR2 SVGAGI. The CDR3 here is CASSYSLQVGEQFF. The DNA of the CDR3 is TGTGCCAGCAGTTACTCGCTACAGGTTGGAGAGCAGTTCTTC.

The table lists this clonotype with a few counts. A junction end diverges from the germline sequence, so it may reflect a read error. The chain employs TRBV5-1 and TRBJ2-1; perhaps D is TRBD1 or TRBD2 (6 bases each). There are 15 residues in the CDR3. Per the germline V gene, CDR1 is SGHRS and CDR2 is YFSETQ. The CDR3 loop is CASSLGGSSYNERFF. In DNA, the CDR3 is TGCGCCAGCAGCTTAGGGGGGAGCTCCTACAATGAGCGGTTCTTC.

The sample holds many counts of this clonotype. The V gene is TRBV20-1, the J gene TRBJ2-5; TRBD2 matches at 15 bases. The CDR3 runs 16 residues. Germline V CDR1 and CDR2: DFQATT, SNEGSKA (reference sequence). The V gene end was trimmed by 4 bases and the J gene end by 4 bases; junction bases not matched to a gene: 7. This CDR3 reads CSAIPRTSGGAETQYF. CDR3 sequence (DNA): TGCAGTGCTATCCCGCGGACTAGCGGGGGGGCAGAGACCCAGTACTTC.

Remarks on this clonotype: A much larger clone is a single base away; this may be a read error. The V call is TRBV13, the J call TRBJ2-2; 8 positions match TRBD2. The CDR3 spans 17 residues. Trimming at V came to 1 base and at J to 4 bases, leaving 8 bases not matched to a gene. From germline, CDR1 is PRHDT and CDR2 FYEKMQ (reference sequence). DNA of the CDR3: TGTGCCAGCAGCTTAGACTTTAGCGGGACGAGCACCGGGGAGCTGTTTTTT. As protein: CASSLDFSGTSTGELFF.

This clonotype was seen many times. The genes are TRBV9 and TRBJ2-2, with 9 nucleotides matching TRBD1. CDR3 length: 16 amino acids. The trim removed 4 bases at V and 5 bases at J, leaving 9 bases unmatched. CDR1 and CDR2 (germline): SGDLS, YYNGEE. CDR3 sequence reads: CASSNRQGGWTGELFF. The CDR3 DNA reads TGTGCCAGCAGCAATAGACAGGGGGGTTGGACCGGGGAGCTGTTTTTT.

This clonotype appeared many times. The CDR3 DNA sequence: TGTGCCAGCAGTGGGGGTCTGGGTGAAAAACTGTTTTTT. Residues: CASSGGLGEKLFF. J is TRBJ1-4 and V is TRBV2; D is uncertain. This CDR3 contains 13 residues. Trimming left V 4 bases short and J 7 bases short, with 10 bases between. CDR1 and CDR2 from the germline V gene are SNHLY and FYNNEI. Combining the CDR3 with reference TRBV2 and TRBJ1-4 gives the whole variable domain EPEVTQTPSHQVTQMGQEVILRCVPISNHLYFYWYRQILGQKVEFLVSFYNNEISEKSEIFDDQFSVERPDGSNFTLKIRSTKLEDSAMYFCASSGGLGEKLFFGSGTQLSVL.

This clonotype was picked up many times. CDR3 sequence (DNA): TGCGCCAGCAGCTTGGTGGGGGCGCCCGGGGAGCTGTTTTTT. As protein: CASSLVGAPGELFF. The rearrangement links TRBV5-1 to TRBJ2-2, with TRBD1 as a possible D gene (6 bases). In germline, CDR1 is SGHRS, CDR2 YFSETQ. Trimming cost V 0 bases and J 6 bases, with 9 bases left between them. The CDR3 contains 14 residues.

The sample holds many counts of this clonotype. The J gene is TRBJ1-5, the V gene TRBV7-6; a weak D match, TRBD1 (5 bases). Looked up from germline, CDR1 is SGHVS and CDR2 is FNYEAQ. Trimming removed 2 bases at V and 0 bases at J, with 17 bases between. The CDR3 covers 18 residues. For the CDR3, the DNA is TGTGCCAGCAGCTTACGGCTCAGGGTCGGGTATAGCAATCAGCCCCAGCATTTT. Translated, it gives CASSLRLRVGYSNQPQHF. Full variable domain (outside the CDR3, taken from reference TRBV7-6 and TRBJ1-5): GAGVSQSPRYKVTKRGQDVALRCDPISGHVSLYWYRQALGQGPEFLTYFNYEAQQDKSGLPNDRFSAERPEGSISTLTIQRTEQRDSAMYRCASSLRLRVGYSNQPQHFGDGTRLSIL.

As for this clonotype: One junction end disagrees with the germline gene, perhaps due to a read error. Here the CDR3 reads CASSVVPFSNTGELSF. CDR3 coding DNA: TGTGCCAGCAGCGTAGTACCCTTTTCGAACACCGGAGAGCTGTCTTTT. The chain uses TRBV9 and TRBJ2-2; unclear D gene. CDR3 length equals 16 residues. Germline V gene lookup returns CDR1 SGDLS and CDR2 YYNGEE.

This clonotype was recorded many times. This chain uses TRBV6-5 with TRBJ2-5; 9 nucleotides line up with TRBD1. From germline, CDR1 is MNHEY and CDR2 SVGAGI. Germline trimming cut 10 bases from V and 5 bases from J; bases unmatched to any gene: 11. This CDR3 region has 14 residues. The CDR3 protein is CATRGQGMRETQYF. CDR3 bases: TGTGCCACCCGAGGACAGGGGATGAGGGAGACCCAGTACTTC.

In this sample, this clonotype turned up many times. Germline and junction disagree at one end, which may indicate a read error. The V and J genes are TRBV7-7 and TRBJ2-7, with 9 bases identical to TRBD1. The CDR3 has 15 residues. Germline CDR1 SSHAT, CDR2 FNYEAQ (reference sequence). The CDR3 protein is CASSLRTGVNYEQYF. In DNA form, the CDR3 reads TGTGCTAGCAGCTTGCGGACAGGGGTCAACTACGAGCAGTACTTC.

Many counts were recorded for this clonotype. V and J are TRBV5-5 and TRBJ2-5; 8 positions agree with TRBD2. Germline-derived CDR1 and CDR2 are SGHKS and YYEKEE (reference sequence). The CDR3 totals 14 residues. V lost 6 bases and J lost 4; bases outside the gene matches: 8. The CDR3 spells CASTWGLGGETQYF. CDR3 coding DNA: TGTGCCAGCACCTGGGGACTAGGTGGAGAGACCCAGTACTTC. The full variable domain, completed using reference TRBV5-5 and TRBJ2-5, is DAGVTQSPTHLIKTRGQQVTLRCSPISGHKSVSWYQQVLGQGPQFIFQYYEKEERGRGNFPDRFSARQFPNYSSELNVNALLLGDSALYLCASTWGLGGETQYFGPGTRLLVL.

In its sample, this clonotype was seen many times. J is TRBJ1-4 and V is TRBV5-5, with D perhaps TRBD1 (5 bases). V was trimmed by 4 bases and J by 6 bases, leaving 19 bases between them. Germline CDR1 and CDR2: SGHKS and YYEKEE (reference sequence). This CDR3 has 16 amino acids. CDR3 coding DNA: TGTGCCAGCAGCGAGGGACGCCAGAGTCTTTATGAAAAACTGTTTTTT. The encoded protein is CASSEGRQSLYEKLFF.

This clonotype was seen repeatedly, ten times or more. This chain connects TRBV10-2 to TRBJ2-3; 7 nucleotides match TRBD2. This CDR3 comprises 16 residues. Trimming at V came to 1 base and at J to 2 bases, leaving 6 bases not matched to a gene. Germline assignment: CDR1 WSHSY and CDR2 SAAADI. The CDR3 spells CASSELGGGLTDTQYF. The CDR3 DNA reads TGCGCCAGCAGTGAGTTGGGGGGGGGACTCACAGATACGCAGTATTTT.

Concerning this clonotype itself: At one of its ends the junction is not consistent with the germline gene, which may arise from a read error. The V call is TRBV9, the J call TRBJ2-2, with TRBD2 matching over 7 bases. This CDR3 comprises 16 residues. The V gene's germline CDR1 is SGDLS and CDR2 YYNGEE. CDR3 coding DNA: TGTGCCAGCAGCGTCTCAGCGGGGTCGAGCACCGGGGAGCCGTTTTTT. Residues: CASSVSAGSSTGEPFF.

CDR3 loop: CASSSGGGLGNTIYF. The CDR3 DNA is TGTGCCAGCAGCTCAGGGGGAGGACTAGGAAACACCATATATTTT. The chain combines TRBV9 with TRBJ1-3; TRBD1 agrees at 7 bases. The germline gives CDR1 SGDLS, CDR2 YYNGEE. J gave up 4 bases and V 4 bases, and 8 bases lay outside the gene matches. The CDR3 runs to 15 residues.

This clonotype was seen only once. A read error is possible here, since a much larger clone lies one base away. The CDR3 nucleotides are TGTGCCTGGAGTGGGGGGGCCGACTATGGCTACACCTTC. This codes for CAWSGGADYGYTF. This chain links TRBV30 with TRBJ1-2, with D maybe TRBD1 (6 bases). Germline CDR1 is GTSNPN and CDR2 is SVGIG (reference sequence). This CDR3 is built from 13 residues. V lost 1 base and J 3 bases, leaving 9 bases between the germline ends.

The V and J genes are TRBV27 and TRBJ2-3, with TRBD2 matching over 7 bases. Germline CDR1 and CDR2: MNHEY and SMNVEV (reference sequence). This CDR3 spans 16 amino acids. Losses at the gene ends were 4 bases for V and 4 bases for J; bases not matched to a gene: 11. CDR3 region: CASSSAAGASADTQYF. CDR3 nucleotides: TGTGCCAGCAGTTCCGCCGCGGGAGCGTCCGCAGATACGCAGTATTTT.

A word on this clonotype: The conserved closing phenylalanine or tryptophan is absent in this CDR3, likely reflecting a read error. The V gene is TRBV7-3, the J gene TRBJ2-2; D is unclear. The germline V gene encodes CDR1 SGHTA and CDR2 FQGTGA. V lost 5 bases and J 1 base, leaving 8 bases between the germline ends. This CDR3 has 14 amino acids. DNA of the CDR3: TGTGCCAGCAGCCCGCAAGGGAACACCGGGGAGCTGTTTCTT. Translating it yields CASSPQGNTGELFL.

This clonotype was detected many times. The rearrangement joins TRBV20-1 to TRBJ2-1; 7 bases are shared with TRBD1. Germline V gene data show CDR1 as DFQATT and CDR2 as SNEGSKA (reference sequence). The CDR3 totals 16 residues. The trim removed 0 bases at V and 0 bases at J, leaving 5 bases unmatched. CDR3 loop: CSARDRRDSSYNEQFF. The CDR3 DNA sequence: TGCAGTGCTAGAGATCGCCGGGACAGCTCCTACAATGAGCAGTTCTTC.

This clonotype was counted ten times or more. This sequence joins TRBV5-1 and TRBJ1-2; D is possibly TRBD1 (5 bases). The CDR3 has 12 residues. Trimming removed 3 bases at V and 4 bases at J, with 7 bases between. Germline CDR1 is SGHRS and CDR2 is YFSETQ. The CDR3 sequence: CASSSDTYGYTF. CDR3 nucleotides: TGCGCCAGCAGCTCGGACACCTATGGCTACACCTTC.

This clonotype was found many times. This chain uses TRBV6-5 with TRBJ1-6; D gene unclear. The CDR3 is made up of 13 amino acids. Trimming left V 4 bases short and J 9 bases short, with 10 bases between. Germline CDR1 MNHEY, CDR2 SVGAGI. CDR3 in DNA: TGTGCCAGCAGTTCTTTTTCTGGTTCACCCCTCCACTTT. As protein: CASSSFSGSPLHF.

In its sample, this clonotype was seen many times. The chain has TRBV29-1 and TRBJ2-2; 11 bases are a match to TRBD1. With V trimmed by 6 bases and J by 7 bases, 10 bases remained unmatched. This CDR3 spans 15 amino acids. The germline V gene has CDR1 SQVTM and CDR2 ANQGSEA. The CDR3, as DNA: TGCAGCGTCTCCGGACAGGGGGCAATGGGCGGGGAGCTGTTTTTT. Amino acid sequence: CSVSGQGAMGGELFF.

The genes are TRBV20-1 and TRBJ2-5, with 12 bases aligning to TRBD2. Germline V gene lookup returns CDR1 DFQATT and CDR2 SNEGSKA (reference sequence). The CDR3 length is 17 residues. Germline trimming cut 6 bases from V and 1 base from J; bases unmatched to any gene: 12. The CDR3 region has the DNA TGCAGTGCCAGATCTAGCGGGAGGGGATCGCGCCAAGAGACCCAGTACTTC. It encodes CSARSSGRGSRQETQYF.

There are many counts of this clonotype. The J gene is TRBJ2-7, the V gene TRBV6-5, with 10 bases matching TRBD1. V lost 7 bases, J lost 1 base, and 10 bases stayed unmatched. The V gene's germline CDR1 is MNHEY and CDR2 SVGAGI. This CDR3 has 16 amino acids. The CDR3 protein is CASTPGQGDWSYEQYF. For the CDR3, the DNA is TGTGCCAGCACCCCTGGACAGGGGGATTGGTCCTACGAGCAGTACTTC.

There are many counts of this clonotype. V and J are TRBV6-5 and TRBJ2-5; D ambiguous. The CDR3 is 13 residues long. Germline V gene sequence: CDR1 MNHEY, CDR2 SVGAGI. V shed 6 bases and J shed 1 base, with 9 bases lying between them. The CDR3 loop is CASRIAGQETQYF. The CDR3 nucleotides are TGTGCCAGCAGGATTGCAGGCCAAGAGACCCAGTACTTC.

This clonotype was seen many times. This rearrangement joins TRBV5-4 to TRBJ2-7, with TRBD1 as a possible D gene (5 bases). This CDR3 contains 14 residues. The V end lost 7 bases, the J end lost 0 bases, and 14 bases lay between the germline ends. Germline V gene data show CDR1 as SGHNT and CDR2 as YYREEE (reference sequence). The CDR3 bases are TGTGCCAGCCAGTTGGGGCAGAGCTCCTACGAGCAGTACTTC. Its protein product is CASQLGQSSYEQYF.

V gene TRBV5-5 combines with J gene TRBJ2-5; no firm D call. This CDR3 region has 13 residues. V lost 4 bases, J lost 11 bases, and 18 bases lay in between. Per the germline V gene, CDR1 is SGHKS and CDR2 is YYEKEE (reference sequence). The CDR3 region is CASSPAPPRTQYF. The CDR3 DNA is TGTGCCAGCAGCCCCGCCCCACCCCGTACGCAGTACTTC.

About this clonotype: A much larger clone lies one base from this, so it may be a read error. The chain uses TRBV13 and TRBJ2-7, with 13 bases matching TRBD2. Germline CDR1 and CDR2: PRHDT and FYEKMQ (reference sequence). The CDR3 contains 22 residues. Losses at the gene ends were 2 bases for V and 0 bases for J; bases not matched to a gene: 19. CDR3 coding DNA: TGTGCCAGCAGCTTAAGCGGCCGAACTAGCGGGGGGGCTATCATCAGCTCCTACGAGCAGTACTTC. It encodes CASSLSGRTSGGAIISSYEQYF. The full variable domain, with the rest looked up from reference TRBV13 and TRBJ2-7, is AAGVIQSPRHLIKEKRETATLKCYPIPRHDTVYWYQQGPGQDPQFLISFYEKMQSDKGSIPDRFSAQQFSDYHSELNMSSLELGDSALYFCASSLSGRTSGGAIISSYEQYFGPGTRLTVT.

The chain uses TRBV28 and TRBJ1-2, with no clear D. The germline V and J ends were trimmed by 8 bases and 6 bases, with 13 bases remaining between them. CDR3 length: 12 amino acids. CDR1 and CDR2 from the germline V gene are MDHEN and SYDVKM. CDR3 coding DNA: TGTGCCAGCGGAAAGACGGTCAATGGCTACACCTTC. It translates to CASGKTVNGYTF.